This T cell receptor beta chain emerged from a study of beta chain features in type 1 diabetes. Turning to the study itself: There were about 110,000,000 sorted cells examined across all samples. General observations from the study: VDJ junctions sequenced from type 1 diabetes patients showed fewer insertions and more deletions. A potential influence of HLA type upon TCRB rearrangement remained unresolved herein.

Cells sorted by CD45RO/CCR7/CD25/CD127/CD95/CD27 comprised CD4+ naive, central memory, regulatory and stem cell-like memory cells. As to this clone: As yet, its antigen is unknown.

As every portion of the isolated RNA was reverse transcribed, the sequencing read expressed TCRB transcripts. Here immunoSEQ multiplex PCR was the method, and the copy in TCRdb shows in-frame clones only, minus some. This table holds about 620,000 clones, around a sixth found once. V lost 1 base and J 0 bases, leaving 10 bases between the germline ends. CDR1 SGHNT and CDR2 YYREEE come from the germline V gene (reference sequence). The CDR3 extends over 15 amino acids. The clonotype was recovered from a man aged 18 to 29 in good health. The rearrangement joins TRBV5-4 to TRBJ1-2; D ambiguous. The material sequenced was naive CD4+ T cells from blood. The CDR3 protein is CASSLYRLANYGYTF. For the CDR3, the DNA is TGTGCCAGCAGCTTGTATAGGCTAGCTAACTATGGCTACACCTTC.